This TCR beta chain was retrieved from a study of blood T cell repertoires in COVID-19. The CDR3 spans 19 residues. V dropped 3 bases and J dropped 3; count of bases not matched to a gene: 12. Germline lookup yields CDR1 SNHLY and CDR2 FYNNEI. The method was immunoSEQ multiplex PCR; TCRdb's version includes in-frame clones alone and lacks a portion of them. The sample has 300,000 to 400,000 clones; over 75% are singletons. Sample: PBMCs or T cells enriched from blood (not recorded which). V gene TRBV2 combines with J gene TRBJ2-7, with 15 bases that match TRBD2. The source is a woman under 40 with acute COVID-19. CDR3 nucleotide sequence: TGTGCCAGCAGTGATAGCGTTGGAGGACTAGCGGGGGGGATCTACGAGCAGTACTTC. Its translation is CASSDSVGGLAGGIYEQYF.